Shown below are 10 T cell receptor beta chains from a single sample sequenced in a study of patients and donors after allogeneic stem cell transplantation. TCRdb re-called the RT-PCR reads with MiXCR, one entry per CDR3 protein. The table lists approximately 99,000 distinct CDR3 sequences, over 30% of them singletons. The sample comprised blood, either unsorted or a sorted T cell fraction (not recorded which). All receptors derive from a human donor who was either an allogeneic HSCT recipient or a stem cell or donor lymphocyte infusion donor (not recorded which). It is not recorded whose cells these are; they may come from a transplant donor.

The rearrangement links TRBV6-4 to TRBJ2-5, with D unresolved. V was shortened by 2 bases and J by 4 bases, with 11 bases between the two germline ends. Per germline, CDR1 MRHNA and CDR2 SNTAGT. This CDR3 is built from 14 residues. CDR3 coding DNA: TGTGCCAGCAGTGACGTATCCAATCGAGAGACCCAGTACTTC. It is translated as CASSDVSNRETQYF.

The chain uses TRBV7-2 and TRBJ1-6; unclear D gene. The length of the CDR3 is 12 residues. Germline V gene sequence: CDR1 SGHTA, CDR2 FQGNSA. V was trimmed by 2 bases and J by 14 bases, leaving 10 bases between them. The CDR3 region has the DNA TGTGCCAGCAGCTTAATCGGGCTGGCCCTCCACTTT. Translating it yields CASSLIGLALHF.

The DNA for the CDR3 is TGTGCCATCAGTGATCGGGACAGAATAACCTATGGCTACACCTTC. Its protein product is CAISDRDRITYGYTF. This sequence joins TRBV10-3 and TRBJ1-2, with 7 bases aligning to TRBD1. V lost 3 bases and J lost 4; bases outside the gene matches: 8. CDR1 ENHRY and CDR2 SYGVKD come from the germline V gene. CDR3 length: 15 amino acids.

J is TRBJ2-5 and V is TRBV3-1; D uncertain. Germline V gene data show CDR1 as LGHDT and CDR2 as YNNKEL (reference sequence). V dropped 1 base and J dropped 7 bases, with 7 bases sitting between them. The CDR3 sequence is 12 residues long. CDR3 bases: TGTGCCAGCAGCCAAGGGAAGGTGACCCAGTACTTC. This encodes CASSQGKVTQYF.

The V gene is TRBV24-1, the J gene TRBJ2-1; D ambiguous. From germline, CDR1 is KGHDR and CDR2 SFDVKD. The CDR3 totals 11 residues. V shed 5 bases and J shed 7 bases, with 5 bases lying between them. The CDR3 bases are TGTGCCACCAGTGTGGGGAATGAGCAGTTCTTC. Translating it yields CATSVGNEQFF.

The chain's CDR3 is CSARDPGGAHYNEQFF. The CDR3 DNA reads as TGCAGTGCTAGAGATCCGGGGGGCGCCCATTACAATGAGCAGTTCTTC. J is TRBJ2-1 and V is TRBV20-1, with a tentative D call TRBD2 (7 bases). Looked up from germline, CDR1 is DFQATT and CDR2 is SNEGSKA (reference sequence). The CDR3 is made up of 16 amino acids. V dropped 0 bases and J dropped 4 bases, with 16 bases sitting between them.

The chain uses TRBV12-3 or TRBV12-4 and TRBJ1-2, with D hard to call. V was shortened by 5 bases and J by 4 bases, with 17 bases between the two germline ends. The CDR3 runs 15 residues. For the CDR3, the DNA is TGTGCCAGCAGTCCTGGACCCATTTCGATCTATGGCTACACCTTC. This gives the protein CASSPGPISIYGYTF.

This chain uses TRBV10-3 with TRBJ1-2, with D hard to call. The CDR3 covers 14 residues. V dropped 3 bases and J dropped 5 bases, with 13 bases sitting between them. The germline CDR1 and CDR2 sequences are ENHRY and SYGVKD. CDR3 bases: TGTGCCATCAGTGACAGTAAAAGAGGATATGGCTACACCTTC. It specifies CAISDSKRGYGYTF.

This clonotype has only a few counts. This chain joins TRBV29-1 and TRBJ1-1; 8 bases are shared with TRBD1. The germline gives CDR1 SQVTM, CDR2 ANQGSEA. J lost 5 bases, V lost 5 bases, and 7 bases had no gene match. The CDR3 has 13 amino acids. This chain's CDR3 is CSVTGQGETEAFF. The DNA of the CDR3 is TGCAGCGTTACCGGACAGGGAGAAACTGAAGCTTTCTTT.

This chain connects TRBV6-1 to TRBJ2-3; D gene ambiguous. This CDR3 comprises 11 residues. Trimming removed 7 bases from V and 3 bases from J, with 5 bases in between. Germline CDR1 is MNHNS and CDR2 is SASEGT. This CDR3 is CASKYTDTQYF. In DNA, the CDR3 is TGTGCCAGCAAGTATACAGATACGCAGTATTTT.